The entry below describes one T cell receptor beta chain. This clone has a single count. The specificity of this receptor is unknown. No per-base quality is available; no much larger clone lies one base away. Library construction relied on the immunoSEQ multiplex PCR assay. Rearranged TCR beta chain sequences were amplified using the hsTCRB Kit according to the manufacturer's protocol. TCRB libraries were sequenced on an Illumina MiSeq. On the authors' methods: Demultiplexing, trimming and gene mapping were performed with the kit vendor's proprietary platform. TCRdb obtained this table from immuneACCESS and retained in-frame rearrangements with V and J assigned. These tables miss some clones; where compared with another copy, unresolved V genes account for less than half of the shortfall, and the remainder is unexplained. V, J and clone size were drawn from that table, and D and trimming were deduced from the DNA. The sample has approximately 54,000 clones on record, about 82% of them singletons. The top ten clones comprise roughly a fifth of the sample.

From a lookup of the germline V gene, CDR1 and CDR2 are MGHDK and SYGVNS. The CDR3 contains 14 residues, cysteine and phenylalanine counted. Solely the CDR3 DNA is kept, with 42 bases framed from the first base. Between the V and J ends, shortened by 10 bases and 1 base respectively, the junction contains 14 bases. The data are from a study of a mutant IDH1 vaccine in newly diagnosed glioma (dated by TCRdb to the early 2020s). Looking at the study overall: The roughly 32 treated patients were approximately 60% male and roughly 40% female, with a mean age of about 43 years. Longitudinal TCRB deep sequencing was performed for about two dozen treated patients wherever samples were available for exploratory analyses. Before enrollment, most patients had been given radiochemotherapy with temozolomide as standard therapy, while the rest had received either radiotherapy alone or temozolomide alone. Six visits were used for peripheral blood collection: V03 (baseline), V05, V07, V10, V12 and V13. Overall study outcomes, separate from this receptor: According to the authors, sample limitations meant that analyses of patient blood samples could not be reproduced. Across multiple MHC alleles, vaccine-induced immune responses were seen in around 93% of patients. Availability determined which PBMC samples were chosen for TCRB deep sequencing. No apparent relationship was observed between pseudoprogression and alterations in the top peripheral T cell clonotypes detected by TCRB sequencing.

In the paper's terms, the time point label means: baseline, week 1 (first vaccination visit). Read against the paper, the sample's treatment or condition label means: pre-vaccination baseline after standard-of-care therapy. The donors had newly diagnosed IDH1-mutant astrocytomas of WHO grade 3 or 4 that showed loss of nuclear ATRX. The samples were drawn from NOA16, a multicentre, single-arm, open-label phase I trial in Germany that tested a mutant IDH1 peptide vaccine in humans for the first time. Visit V03 blood draws served as the baseline sample for immunogenicity testing. Genomic DNA for TCRB sequencing was isolated from EDTA blood with the DNeasy Blood and Tissue Kit.

This receptor was obtained from a man younger than 35 with glioma. The sequence joins TRBV25-1 to TRBJ2-4; the D gene is perhaps TRBD2, from 6 matching bases. Here the sequenced sample was PBMCs, taken from a glioma patient treated with radiotherapy, temozolomide or both. In nucleotides, the sequence is TGTGCCACAACTCGGAGCGGGGCCAAAAACATTCAGTACTTC. Its product reads: CATTRSGAKNIQYF.